The 15 T cell receptor beta chains in this list originate from one sample, sequenced in a study of beta chain features in type 1 diabetes (dated by TCRdb to between 2017 and 2018). Library creation used the immunoSEQ multiplex PCR assay. All of the isolated RNA was reverse transcribed with the High Capacity cDNA Reverse Transcription Kit, so expressed TCRB transcripts were sequenced. TCRdb obtained this table from immuneACCESS and retained in-frame rearrangements with V and J assigned. These tables miss some clones; where compared with another copy, unresolved V genes account for less than half of the shortfall, and the remainder is unexplained. This sample has 200,000 to 300,000 clones in its table, and 25% to 30% of those were observed once. The biggest ten clones account for approximately 4% of the sample. The sequenced material came from central memory CD4+ T cells from blood. Receptor source: a man aged 25 to 40 in good health.

This clone occurred a few times. The gene calls are TRBV15 and TRBJ2-2; no clear D gene. V lost 0 bases to trimming and J lost 4 bases, with 9 bases between them. CDR1 and CDR2 (germline): LNHNV, YYDKDF (reference sequence). The CDR3 loop spans 15 amino acids. CDR3 sequence reads: CATSREYGSTGELFF. As DNA, the CDR3 is TGTGCCACCAGCAGAGAGTATGGGTCCACCGGGGAGCTGTTTTTT.

This rearrangement joins TRBV6-1 to TRBJ1-2; the D gene is possibly TRBD1 (6 bases). The CDR3 spans 13 residues. Germline V gene sequence: CDR1 MNHNS, CDR2 SASEGT. The V end lost 5 bases, the J end lost 6 bases, and 13 bases lay between the germline ends. The CDR3 protein is CASSSAGVNGYTF. The CDR3 nucleotides are TGTGCCAGCAGTTCGGCAGGGGTGAATGGCTACACCTTC.

This clone was detected only once. Here the CDR3 reads CASSYGGRAFEQFF. In DNA form, the CDR3 reads TGTGCCAGCAGTTACGGCGGGAGGGCCTTTGAGCAGTTCTTC. V usage is TRBV6-5 and J usage is TRBJ2-1, with 9 bases aligning to TRBD2. CDR1 and CDR2 from the germline V gene are MNHEY and SVGAGI. CDR3 size: 14 residues. V shed 2 bases and J 9 bases; nucleotides not matched to a gene: 5.

The count of this clone is one. This chain uses TRBV4-3 with TRBJ2-4; TRBD2 aligns across 9 bases. The junction had 5 bases not matched to a gene; V was cut back by 0 bases and J by 8 bases. The CDR3 loop spans 15 amino acids. The germline CDR1 and CDR2 sequences are LGHNA and YSLEER. CDR3 protein: CASSQDISGRYIQYF. Here the CDR3 DNA reads TGCGCCAGCAGCCAAGATATTAGCGGGAGATACATTCAGTACTTC.

V gene TRBV30 combines with J gene TRBJ1-6; D possibly corresponds to TRBD1 (5 bases). Germline assignment: CDR1 GTSNPN and CDR2 SVGIG (reference sequence). Trimming cost V 4 bases and J 7 bases, with 11 bases left between them. This CDR3 region has 13 residues. CDR3 in amino acids: CAWTQGENSPLHF. CDR3 sequence (DNA): TGTGCCTGGACCCAGGGTGAGAATTCACCCCTCCACTTT.

In its sample, this clone was seen a few times. This chain connects TRBV30 to TRBJ2-1; tentatively, D is TRBD1 or TRBD2 (5 bases each). The germline V gene has CDR1 GTSNPN and CDR2 SVGIG (reference sequence). The CDR3 is 15 amino acids. The V end was cut by 8 bases, the J end by 8 bases, with 25 bases between. The DNA for the CDR3 is TGTGCCCTTACCGAGGGGTCCCTTGGGTTCGATGAGCAGTTCTTC. Translating gives CALTEGSLGFDEQFF.

The genes are TRBV9 and TRBJ1-2; D is undetermined. Deletions cut 1 base from V and 8 bases from J, with 9 bases between. Germline values: CDR1 SGDLS, CDR2 YYNGEE. The CDR3 runs to 12 residues. In DNA, the CDR3 is TGTGCCAGCAGCGTAAAAGGGTTAGGCTACACCTTC. Amino acid sequence: CASSVKGLGYTF. Based on the CDR3 plus reference TRBV9 and TRBJ1-2, the full variable domain is DSGVTQTPKHLITATGQRVTLRCSPRSGDLSVYWYQQSLDQGLQFLIQYYNGEERAKGNILERFSAQQFPDLHSELNLSSLELGDSALYFCASSVKGLGYTFGSGTRLTVV.

The chain couples TRBV25-1 to TRBJ2-2, with D tentatively TRBD2 (5 bases). CDR3 size: 14 residues. The germline CDR1 and CDR2 sequences are MGHDK and SYGVNS. V lost 8 bases to trimming and J lost 1 base, with 11 bases between them. CDR3 region: CASHGRGNTGELFF. CDR3 coding DNA: TGTGCCAGCCACGGACGGGGGAACACCGGGGAGCTGTTTTTT.

This chain joins TRBV9 and TRBJ2-7, with TRBD2 matching over 9 bases. The CDR3 length is 14 residues. After removal of 4 bases from V and 6 bases from J, the junction contained 8 bases not matched to a gene. CDR1 and CDR2 from the germline V gene are SGDLS and YYNGEE. CDR3 residues: CASSKAGGQGEQYF. The CDR3 nucleotides are TGTGCCAGCAGCAAAGCGGGGGGACAAGGCGAGCAGTACTTC.

The genes are TRBV7-2 and TRBJ2-5; 10 bases map to TRBD2. The germline V gene has CDR1 SGHTA and CDR2 FQGNSA. The length of the CDR3 is 15 residues. With V trimmed by 1 base and J by 4 bases, 3 bases remained unmatched. CDR3 protein: CASSLELAGAETQYF. The CDR3 bases are TGTGCCAGCAGCTTAGAGCTAGCGGGGGCAGAGACCCAGTACTTC.

This clone was seen at least ten times. This chain's CDR3 is CASSLGSFDNEQFF. DNA for the CDR3: TGTGCCAGCAGCTTGGGGTCGTTCGACAATGAGCAGTTCTTC. This rearrangement joins TRBV5-4 to TRBJ2-1; D gene ambiguous. The V gene lost 0 bases and the J gene lost 5 bases, with 9 bases spanning the gap. Germline V gives CDR1 SGHNT, CDR2 YYREEE (reference sequence). The CDR3 spans 14 residues. Combining the CDR3 with reference TRBV5-4 and TRBJ2-1 gives the whole variable domain ETGVTQSPTHLIKTRGQQVTLRCSSQSGHNTVSWYQQALGQGPQFIFQYYREEENGRGNFPPRFSGLQFPNYSSELNVNALELDDSALYLCASSLGSFDNEQFFGPGTRLTVL.

This clone was counted only a few times. J is TRBJ2-7 and V is TRBV4-2; TRBD1 aligns across 11 bases. The germline V gene encodes CDR1 LGHNA and CDR2 YNFKEQ. After removal of 2 bases from V and 3 bases from J, the junction contained 6 bases not matched to a gene. The CDR3 has 16 amino acids. CDR3 sequence reads: CASSQQAGTGGYEQYF. In nucleotides, the CDR3 is TGTGCCAGCAGCCAACAGGCCGGGACAGGGGGCTACGAGCAGTACTTC.

This clone was seen a handful of times. The chain employs TRBV6-6 and TRBJ1-2, with D uncertain. The CDR3 extends over 13 amino acids. The germline V gene encodes CDR1 MNHNY and CDR2 SVGAGI (reference sequence). The V end lost 5 bases, the J end lost 3 bases, and 10 bases lay between the germline ends. DNA of the CDR3: TGTGCCAGCAGTCCCAACCGGGACTATGGCTACACCTTC. Translation: CASSPNRDYGYTF.

The sample holds many counts of this clone. This chain uses TRBV15 with TRBJ2-6; D possibly uses TRBD1 or TRBD2 (5 bases each). This CDR3 has 16 amino acids. Trimming left V 8 bases short and J 4 bases short, with 18 bases between. The germline V gene encodes CDR1 LNHNV and CDR2 YYDKDF (reference sequence). CDR3 protein: CATLPGPLGGANVLTF. The CDR3 DNA reads as TGTGCCACCTTGCCGGGACCCCTGGGCGGGGCCAACGTCCTGACTTTC.

This clone was detected only a few times. The CDR3 here is CACSGLGHSPLHF. CDR3 DNA sequence: TGTGCCTGCTCCGGCCTAGGACATTCACCCCTCCACTTT. The V gene is TRBV30, the J gene TRBJ1-6; D not certain. The CDR3 is made up of 13 amino acids. V dropped 6 bases and J dropped 8 bases, with 14 bases sitting between them. The germline V gene encodes CDR1 GTSNPN and CDR2 SVGIG (reference sequence). The full variable domain, in which reference TRBV30 and TRBJ1-6 provide the parts outside the CDR3, is SQTIHQWPATLVQPVGSPLSLECTVEGTSNPNLYWYRQAAGRGLQLLFYSVGIGQISSEVPQNLSASRPQDRQFILSSKKLLLSDSGFYLCACSGLGHSPLHFGNGTRLTVT.